This T cell receptor (beta chain) was obtained from a study of T cell changes during pregnancy in multiple sclerosis. Looked up from germline, CDR1 is SEHNR and CDR2 is FQNEAQ (reference sequence). This CDR3 region has 12 residues. V lost 5 bases, J lost 3 bases, and 1 base stayed unmatched. This clone was counted a single time. Repertoires were generated with immunoSEQ multiplex PCR, while TCRdb's copy carries only in-frame clones and drops some. The table includes 51,000 or so clones, roughly 93% detected once. This receptor was identified in a female donor with multiple sclerosis, enrolled in a pregnancy study. Here the sequenced sample was peripheral blood, taken in the second trimester of pregnancy. The rearrangement joins TRBV7-9 to TRBJ2-7; TRBD2 matches 7 bases. CDR3 in amino acids: CASSRGDYEQYF. The DNA of the CDR3 is TGTGCCAGCAGCCGGGGGGACTACGAGCAGTACTTC.